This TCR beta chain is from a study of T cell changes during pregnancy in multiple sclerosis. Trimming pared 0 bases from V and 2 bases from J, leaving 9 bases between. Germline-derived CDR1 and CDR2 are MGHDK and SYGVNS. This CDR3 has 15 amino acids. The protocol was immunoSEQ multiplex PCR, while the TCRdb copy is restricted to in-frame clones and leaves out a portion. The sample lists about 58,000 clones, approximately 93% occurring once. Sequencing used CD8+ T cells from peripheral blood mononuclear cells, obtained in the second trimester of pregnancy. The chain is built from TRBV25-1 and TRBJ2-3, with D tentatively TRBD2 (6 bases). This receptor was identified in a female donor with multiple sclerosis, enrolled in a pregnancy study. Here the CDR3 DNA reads TGTGCCAGCAGTGAATACGGGGGACCCACAGATACGCAGTATTTT. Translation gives CASSEYGGPTDTQYF.